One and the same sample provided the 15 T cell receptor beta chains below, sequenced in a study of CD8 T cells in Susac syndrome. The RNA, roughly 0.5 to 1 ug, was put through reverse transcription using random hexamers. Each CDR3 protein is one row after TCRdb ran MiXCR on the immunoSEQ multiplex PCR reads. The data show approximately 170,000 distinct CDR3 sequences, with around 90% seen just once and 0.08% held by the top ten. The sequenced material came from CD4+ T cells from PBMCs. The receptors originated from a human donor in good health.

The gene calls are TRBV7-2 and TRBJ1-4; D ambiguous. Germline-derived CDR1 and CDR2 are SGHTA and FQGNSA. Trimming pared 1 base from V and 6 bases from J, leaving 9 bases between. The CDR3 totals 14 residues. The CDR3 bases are TGTGCCAGCAGCTTAGGTGGCATCTATGAAAAACTGTTTTTT. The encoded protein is CASSLGGIYEKLFF.

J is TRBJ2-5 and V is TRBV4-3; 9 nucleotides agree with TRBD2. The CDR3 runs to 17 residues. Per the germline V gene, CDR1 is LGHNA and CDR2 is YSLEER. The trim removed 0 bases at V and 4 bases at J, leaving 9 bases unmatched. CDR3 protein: CASSQDWGVSGGETQYF. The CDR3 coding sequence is TGCGCCAGCAGCCAAGATTGGGGGGTTAGCGGGGGAGAGACCCAGTACTTC.

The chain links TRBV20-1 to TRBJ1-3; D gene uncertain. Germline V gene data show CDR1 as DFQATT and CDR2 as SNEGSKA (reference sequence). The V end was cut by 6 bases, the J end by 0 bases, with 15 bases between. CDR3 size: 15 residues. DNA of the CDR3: TGCAGTGCCCCCCCGGCAGGCGACTCTGGAAACACCATATATTTT. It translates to CSAPPAGDSGNTIYF.

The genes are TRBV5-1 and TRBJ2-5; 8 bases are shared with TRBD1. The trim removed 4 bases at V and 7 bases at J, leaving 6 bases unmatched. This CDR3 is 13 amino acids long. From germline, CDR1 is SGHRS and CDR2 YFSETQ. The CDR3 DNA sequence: TGCGCCAGCAGCCCGGACAGGGAAAGGACCCAGTACTTC. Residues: CASSPDRERTQYF.

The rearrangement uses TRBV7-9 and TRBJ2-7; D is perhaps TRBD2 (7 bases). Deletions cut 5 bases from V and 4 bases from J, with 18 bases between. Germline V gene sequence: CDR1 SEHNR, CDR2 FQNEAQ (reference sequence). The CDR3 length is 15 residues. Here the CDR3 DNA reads TGTGCCAGCAGCCCGAAGGGGGGGCGCGGATACGAGCAGTACTTC. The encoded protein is CASSPKGGRGYEQYF.

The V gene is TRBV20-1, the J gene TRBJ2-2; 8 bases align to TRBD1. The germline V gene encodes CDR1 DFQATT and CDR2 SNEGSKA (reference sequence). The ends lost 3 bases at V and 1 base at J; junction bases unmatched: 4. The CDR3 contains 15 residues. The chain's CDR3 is CSASPGGQNTGELFF. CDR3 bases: TGCAGTGCTAGCCCAGGGGGCCAGAACACCGGGGAGCTGTTTTTT.

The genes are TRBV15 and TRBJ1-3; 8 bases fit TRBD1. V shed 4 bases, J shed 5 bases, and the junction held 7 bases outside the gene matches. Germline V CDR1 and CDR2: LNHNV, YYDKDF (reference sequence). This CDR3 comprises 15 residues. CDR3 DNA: TGTGCCACCAGCATTCAGGGGGCTAATAGAAACACCATATATTTT. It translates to CATSIQGANRNTIYF.

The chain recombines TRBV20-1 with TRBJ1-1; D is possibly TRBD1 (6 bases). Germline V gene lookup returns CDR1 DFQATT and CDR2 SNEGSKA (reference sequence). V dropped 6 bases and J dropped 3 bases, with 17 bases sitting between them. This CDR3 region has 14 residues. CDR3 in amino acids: CSAGGGSLDTEAFF. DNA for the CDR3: TGCAGTGCAGGGGGGGGGTCTCTGGACACTGAAGCTTTCTTT.

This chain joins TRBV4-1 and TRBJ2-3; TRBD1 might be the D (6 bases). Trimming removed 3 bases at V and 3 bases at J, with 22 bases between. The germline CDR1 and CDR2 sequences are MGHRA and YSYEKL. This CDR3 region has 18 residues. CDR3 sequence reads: CASSHPWATGLLTDTQYF. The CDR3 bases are TGCGCCAGCAGCCATCCATGGGCCACAGGGTTGTTAACAGATACGCAGTATTTT.

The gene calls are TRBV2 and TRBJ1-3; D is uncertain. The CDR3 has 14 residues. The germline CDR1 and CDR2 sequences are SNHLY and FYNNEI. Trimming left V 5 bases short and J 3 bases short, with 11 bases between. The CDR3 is CASSTSGGGNTIYF. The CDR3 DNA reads TGTGCCAGCAGTACCAGCGGTGGTGGAAACACCATATATTTT. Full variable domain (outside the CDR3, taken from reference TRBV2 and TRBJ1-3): EPEVTQTPSHQVTQMGQEVILRCVPISNHLYFYWYRQILGQKVEFLVSFYNNEISEKSEIFDDQFSVERPDGSNFTLKIRSTKLEDSAMYFCASSTSGGGNTIYFGEGSWLTVV.

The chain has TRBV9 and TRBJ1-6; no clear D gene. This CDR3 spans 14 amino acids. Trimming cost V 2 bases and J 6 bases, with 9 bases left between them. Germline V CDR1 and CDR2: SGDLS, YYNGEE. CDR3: CASSVGGPNSPLHF. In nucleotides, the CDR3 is TGTGCCAGCAGCGTCGGCGGGCCTAATTCACCCCTCCACTTT.

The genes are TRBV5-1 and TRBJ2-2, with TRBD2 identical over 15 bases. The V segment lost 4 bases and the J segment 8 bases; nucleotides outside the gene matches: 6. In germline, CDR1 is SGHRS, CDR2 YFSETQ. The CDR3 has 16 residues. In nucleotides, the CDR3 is TGCGCCAGCAGCCCCGGACTAGCGGGAGGGACAGGGGAGCTGTTTTTT. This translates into CASSPGLAGGTGELFF.

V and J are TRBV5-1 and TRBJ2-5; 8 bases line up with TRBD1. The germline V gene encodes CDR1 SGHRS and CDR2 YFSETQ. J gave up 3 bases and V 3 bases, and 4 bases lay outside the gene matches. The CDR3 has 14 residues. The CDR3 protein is CASSYGQGEETQYF. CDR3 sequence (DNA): TGCGCCAGCAGCTACGGACAGGGAGAAGAGACCCAGTACTTC.

Here the CDR3 reads CASSEARIPGELFF. The CDR3 DNA sequence: TGTGCCAGCAGTGAAGCGCGTATACCCGGGGAGCTGTTTTTT. The chain employs TRBV2 and TRBJ2-2; no definite D call. The CDR3 totals 14 residues. V was shortened by 0 bases and J by 6 bases, with 8 bases between the two germline ends. Germline V gene sequence: CDR1 SNHLY, CDR2 FYNNEI.

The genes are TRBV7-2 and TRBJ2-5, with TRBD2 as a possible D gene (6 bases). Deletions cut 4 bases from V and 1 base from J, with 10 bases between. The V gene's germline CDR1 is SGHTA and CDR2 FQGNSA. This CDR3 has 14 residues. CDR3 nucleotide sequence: TGTGCCAGCAGCTCGGACTACTCCCAAGAGACCCAGTACTTC. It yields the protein CASSSDYSQETQYF.